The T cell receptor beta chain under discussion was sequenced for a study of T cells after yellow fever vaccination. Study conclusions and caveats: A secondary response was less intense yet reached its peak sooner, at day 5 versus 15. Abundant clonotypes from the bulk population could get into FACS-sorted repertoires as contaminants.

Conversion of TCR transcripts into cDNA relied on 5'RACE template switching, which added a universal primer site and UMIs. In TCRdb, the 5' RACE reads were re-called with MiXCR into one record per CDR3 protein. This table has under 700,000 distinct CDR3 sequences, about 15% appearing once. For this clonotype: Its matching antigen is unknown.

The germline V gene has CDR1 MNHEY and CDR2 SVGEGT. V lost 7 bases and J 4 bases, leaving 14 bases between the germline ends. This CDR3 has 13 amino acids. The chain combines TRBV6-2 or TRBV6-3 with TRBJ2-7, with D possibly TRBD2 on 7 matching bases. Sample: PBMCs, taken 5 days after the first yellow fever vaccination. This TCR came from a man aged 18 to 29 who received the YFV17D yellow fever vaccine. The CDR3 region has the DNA TGTGCCAGCAACCGGGCGGGGGCTTACGAGCAGTACGTC. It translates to CASNRAGAYEQYV.